The subject of this entry is one T cell receptor beta chain. Its antigen is currently unknown. The record originates from a study of T cell responses to AZD1222 COVID-19 vaccine. Findings and limits, study-wide: Regions 160-218 and 743-854 held dominance among vaccine-associated CD4 TCRs, which spanned spike. Possibly, clonal diversity was underestimated; donors were largely white British and included more females. Increases in Spike-specific TCR breadth and depth were seen after two AZD1222 doses. Repertoires were collected only later (after the peak T cell response had occurred).

Assay: immunoSEQ multiplex PCR; the TCRdb copy retains only in-frame clones and omits some. The sample lists fewer than 200,000 clones; just over 90% were seen once. With 4 bases clipped from V and 0 bases from J, the junction kept 11 bases outside the gene matches. In germline, CDR1 is GTSNPN, CDR2 SVGIG (reference sequence). The CDR3 is 17 amino acids. The sample here was peripheral blood, taken 28 days after the second dose of the MenACWY control vaccine. This sequence joins TRBV30 and TRBJ1-5, with 8 positions matching TRBD1. This sequence was found in an adult who received the MenACWY meningococcal vaccine as a control. The CDR3 region has the DNA TGTGCCTGGAAGGTGGGGCAGGGGGCAAGTAGCAATCAGCCCCAGCATTTT. This translates into CAWKVGQGASSNQPQHF.